Following are 29 T cell receptor beta chains from one sample sequenced in a study of shared clonotypes between healthy human individuals (dated by TCRdb to 2020 to 2022). Libraries were built with the immunoSEQ multiplex PCR assay. As stored in TCRdb, this immuneACCESS dataset retains in-frame rearrangements with V and J assigned. A fraction of the clones does not appear; measured against another copy, unresolved V genes explain less than half of the discrepancy, and the remainder lacks a known reason. The sample yields approximately 350,000 clones; 90% to 98% were counted once. Clones ranked in the top ten supply approximately 0.32% of the sample. The sequenced sample was memory CD8+ T cells sorted from blood. What the cell subset or site label conveys for this sample: CD45RO+ cells pooled with CCR7-negative TemRA cells. Every receptor here comes from a man aged 25-40 years in good health.

This sequence joins TRBV7-8 and TRBJ1-2; 9 nucleotides line up with TRBD1. Germline trimming cut 0 bases from V and 2 bases from J; bases unmatched to any gene: 7. The germline gives CDR1 SGHVS, CDR2 FQNEAQ. The CDR3 extends over 17 amino acids. CDR3 region: CASSLAGGTGLNYGYTF. In DNA, the CDR3 is TGTGCCAGCAGCTTAGCGGGCGGGACAGGGCTCAACTATGGCTACACCTTC.

The rearrangement links TRBV28 to TRBJ1-5; D ambiguous. CDR1 is MDHEN and CDR2 is SYDVKM in the germline V gene. The CDR3 covers 15 residues. V lost 1 base and J 0 bases, leaving 7 bases between the germline ends. Here the CDR3 reads CASSLYGNSNQPQHF. The CDR3 coding sequence is TGTGCCAGCAGTTTATACGGCAATAGCAATCAGCCCCAGCATTTT. The entire variable domain, with the rest obtained from reference TRBV28 and TRBJ1-5, is as follows: DVKVTQSSRYLVKRTGEKVFLECVQDMDHENMFWYRQDPGLGLRLIYFSYDVKMKEKGDIPEGYSVSREKKERFSLILESASTNQTSMYLCASSLYGNSNQPQHFGDGTRLSIL.

The J gene is TRBJ2-5, the V gene TRBV2; the match to TRBD1 covers 7 bases. CDR1 and CDR2 from the germline V gene are SNHLY and FYNNEI. The CDR3 runs to 15 residues. Trimming at V came to 7 bases and at J to 4 bases, leaving 12 bases not matched to a gene. CDR3 coding DNA: TGTGCCAGCACTCGACAGGGCAGGTTTAGAGAGACCCAGTACTTC. Protein product: CASTRQGRFRETQYF.

This clone was recorded only once. V gene TRBV27 combines with J gene TRBJ2-3; 7 nucleotides line up with TRBD2. Germline CDR1 reads MNHEY; CDR2 reads SMNVEV (reference sequence). V was pared by 5 bases and J by 4 bases, with 6 bases of the junction left unmatched. CDR3 size: 14 residues. The CDR3 DNA is TGTGCCAGCAGTCTCAGCGGGGTCTCAGATACGCAGTATTTT. This translates into CASSLSGVSDTQYF.

The chain links TRBV6-1 to TRBJ2-7; 10 nucleotides align to TRBD1. The V and J ends lost 3 bases and 3 bases, in that order; junction bases with no gene match: 5. Germline CDR1 reads MNHNS; CDR2 reads SASEGT. The CDR3 consists of 15 residues. CDR3 nucleotides: TGTGCCAGCAGTGAGGGAGACAGGGGGCTCTACGAGCAGTACTTC. Translating it yields CASSEGDRGLYEQYF.

This clone was recorded once. This CDR3 reads CASSQETAGGLSSYNEQFF. The CDR3 nucleotides are TGTGCCAGCAGCCAAGAAACAGCGGGAGGGCTAAGCTCCTACAATGAGCAGTTCTTC. The genes are TRBV4-2 and TRBJ2-1, with 10 bases matching TRBD2. Germline trimming cut 0 bases from V and 0 bases from J; bases unmatched to any gene: 8. The CDR3 totals 19 residues. Germline V gives CDR1 LGHNA, CDR2 YNFKEQ.

The chain carries TRBV4-1 and TRBJ1-4; unclear D gene. V lost 0 bases and J 7 bases, leaving 12 bases between the germline ends. CDR1 and CDR2 (germline): MGHRA, YSYEKL. This CDR3 contains 15 residues. CDR3 coding DNA: TGCGCCAGCAGCCAAGAGGAGCGGCGGGGTGAAAAACTGTTTTTT. Protein: CASSQEERRGEKLFF.

The chain has TRBV20-1 and TRBJ2-7; D gene unclear. The V gene lost 4 bases and the J gene lost 3 bases, with 4 bases spanning the gap. This CDR3 is built from 10 residues. Germline loops: CDR1 DFQATT, CDR2 SNEGSKA (reference sequence). The CDR3 DNA follows: TGCAGTGCTATGGGCTACGAGCAGTACTTC. Its protein is CSAMGYEQYF.

The chain has TRBV12-5 and TRBJ2-5; D remains ambiguous. Deletions cut 3 bases from V and 5 bases from J, with 22 bases between. The CDR3 loop spans 17 amino acids. Germline assignment: CDR1 LGHNT and CDR2 FRNRAP. The CDR3 coding sequence is TGTGCTAGTGGTTTTGGGCTCACACCCGGAGAAGGCGAGACCCAGTACTTC. Translating gives CASGFGLTPGEGETQYF.

The chain combines TRBV4-1 with TRBJ1-2, with D possibly matching TRBD1 (6 bases). Looked up from germline, CDR1 is MGHRA and CDR2 is YSYEKL. V lost 2 bases, J lost 4 bases, and 14 bases lay in between. The length of the CDR3 is 15 residues. DNA of the CDR3: TGCGCCAGCAGCCAAACCACAGGGATGGGCTATGGCTACACCTTC. As protein: CASSQTTGMGYGYTF.

This chain uses TRBV6-1 with TRBJ1-4; tentative D call: TRBD1 (6 bases). The V end lost 2 bases, the J end lost 7 bases, and 14 bases lay between the germline ends. Germline CDR1 MNHNS, CDR2 SASEGT. This CDR3 has 15 residues. DNA of the CDR3: TGTGCCAGCAGTGAATCGGTGCAGGGGTTTGAAAAACTGTTTTTT. The encoded protein is CASSESVQGFEKLFF.

The chain uses TRBV5-1 and TRBJ1-1; D gene ambiguous. Trimming removed 6 bases from V and 0 bases from J, with 6 bases in between. The CDR3 has 12 amino acids. Germline V gene lookup returns CDR1 SGHRS and CDR2 YFSETQ. CDR3 region: CASTGVNTEAFF. The CDR3 DNA sequence: TGCGCCAGCACGGGAGTGAACACTGAAGCTTTCTTT.

V and J are TRBV7-9 and TRBJ1-4, with 8 bases identical to TRBD1. V lost 5 bases to trimming and J lost 6 bases; unmatched junction nucleotides: 11. The length of the CDR3 is 16 residues. Looked up from germline, CDR1 is SEHNR and CDR2 is FQNEAQ (reference sequence). Written as DNA, the CDR3 is TGTGCCAGCAGCCCGAGATGGACAGGGCCGGATGAAAAACTGTTTTTT. Encoded protein: CASSPRWTGPDEKLFF. Drawing the rest from reference TRBV7-9 and TRBJ1-4, the complete variable domain is DTGVSQNPRHKITKRGQNVTFRCDPISEHNRLYWYRQTLGQGPEFLTYFQNEAQLEKSRLLSDRFSAERPKGSFSTLEIQRTEQGDSAMYLCASSPRWTGPDEKLFFGSGTQLSVL.

This chain joins TRBV18 and TRBJ2-1; no firm D call. Germline CDR1 reads KGHSH; CDR2 reads LQKENI. This CDR3 comprises 13 residues. V lost 3 bases, J lost 3 bases, and 6 bases lay in between. CDR3 in amino acids: CASSPSVYNEQFF. DNA for the CDR3: TGTGCCAGCTCACCGAGCGTCTACAATGAGCAGTTCTTC.

The DNA of the CDR3 is TGTGCCAGCAGCTTCCGACAGGGGGATGGCTACACCTTC. This gives the protein CASSFRQGDGYTF. The chain carries TRBV5-6 and TRBJ1-2; the match to TRBD1 covers 9 bases. After removal of 2 bases from V and 6 bases from J, the junction contained 2 bases not matched to a gene. This CDR3 has 13 amino acids. Germline V gene data show CDR1 as SGHDT and CDR2 as YYEEEE.

In nucleotides, the CDR3 is TGTGCCAGCTCTCGTAATCAGCCCCAGCATTTT. This codes for CASSRNQPQHF. The rearrangement links TRBV18 to TRBJ1-5, with no clear D. From germline, CDR1 is KGHSH and CDR2 LQKENI. This CDR3 region has 11 residues. V lost 6 bases to trimming and J lost 4 bases, with 4 bases between them. Full variable domain (missing parts from reference TRBV18 and TRBJ1-5): NAGVMQNPRHLVRRRGQEARLRCSPMKGHSHVYWYRQLPEEGLKFMVYLQKENIIDESGMPKERFSAEFPKEGPSILRIQQVVRGDSAAYFCASSRNQPQHFGDGTRLSIL.

The rearrangement joins TRBV6-5 to TRBJ2-2; 9 positions agree with TRBD1. Looked up from germline, CDR1 is MNHEY and CDR2 is SVGAGI. V gave up 3 bases and J gave up 7 bases; unmatched junction bases: 9. This CDR3 has 16 amino acids. CDR3: CASSYPDRGGRGELFF. The CDR3 DNA sequence: TGTGCCAGCAGTTATCCAGACAGGGGGGGACGCGGGGAGCTGTTTTTT.

This rearrangement joins TRBV6-5 to TRBJ1-4; TRBD1 agrees at 7 bases. The CDR3 runs to 15 residues. V shed 5 bases and J 1 base; nucleotides not matched to a gene: 4. Germline V gives CDR1 MNHEY, CDR2 SVGAGI. The CDR3 region is CASSRQGGTNEKLFF. The CDR3 DNA sequence: TGTGCCAGCAGTCGACAGGGAGGAACTAATGAAAAACTGTTTTTT.

The gene calls are TRBV27 and TRBJ1-2, with 11 positions matching TRBD1. The CDR3 has 16 residues. Germline lookup yields CDR1 MNHEY and CDR2 SMNVEV (reference sequence). V dropped 5 bases and J dropped 4; count of bases not matched to a gene: 9. In nucleotides, the CDR3 is TGTGCCAGCAGTCCCCTACCTGGACAGGGGGCCTATGGCTACACCTTC. Its protein product is CASSPLPGQGAYGYTF.

The chain links TRBV5-1 to TRBJ2-1; TRBD1 matches at 7 bases. The V segment lost 6 bases and the J segment 4 bases; nucleotides outside the gene matches: 10. CDR1 is SGHRS and CDR2 is YFSETQ in the germline V gene. The CDR3 contains 15 residues. The CDR3 here is CASNTGGQAYNEQFF. CDR3 nucleotides: TGCGCCAGCAACACGGGTGGACAGGCTTACAATGAGCAGTTCTTC.

The rearrangement links TRBV11-2 to TRBJ2-7; 10 nucleotides agree with TRBD1. The CDR3 sequence is 14 residues long. In germline, CDR1 is SGHAT, CDR2 FQNNGV. The J segment lost 5 bases and the V segment lost 3 bases, leaving 4 bases of the junction unmatched. CDR3 DNA sequence: TGTGCCAGCAGCTTTCCGGGACAGGGGAACGAGCAGTACTTC. Protein: CASSFPGQGNEQYF. The complete variable domain, with remaining parts taken from reference TRBV11-2 and TRBJ2-7, reads EAGVAQSPRYKIIEKRQSVAFWCNPISGHATLYWYQQILGQGPKLLIQFQNNGVVDDSQLPKDRFSAERLKGVDSTLKIQPAKLEDSAVYLCASSFPGQGNEQYFGPGTRLTVT.

On this clone: Other nucleotide sequences from this sample produce the same CDR3. The chain is built from TRBV10-3 and TRBJ2-3; D call uncertain. Per the germline V gene, CDR1 is ENHRY and CDR2 is SYGVKD. V was cut by 2 bases and J by 3 bases, with 3 bases left in between. CDR3 length equals 12 residues. CDR3 bases: TGTGCCATCAGTGAGGGGACAGATACGCAGTATTTT. Residues: CAISEGTDTQYF.

The rearrangement joins TRBV29-1 to TRBJ2-2; D could derive from TRBD1 or TRBD2 (5 bases each). There are 14 residues in the CDR3. The germline gives CDR1 SQVTM, CDR2 ANQGSEA. The ends were cut back, 5 bases at V and 5 bases at J, with 15 bases in the middle. In DNA form, the CDR3 reads TGCAGCGTTTCGAGTCCGGGGCTAACCGGGGAGCTGTTTTTT. Translating gives CSVSSPGLTGELFF.

The chain links TRBV19 to TRBJ1-1, with 7 bases aligning to TRBD1. The CDR3 is 13 residues long. CDR1 is LNHDA and CDR2 is SQIVND in the germline V gene (reference sequence). The V and J ends lost 11 bases and 1 base, in that order; junction bases with no gene match: 7. DNA of the CDR3: TGTGCCGCAAGGGACAGCGGGAACACTGAAGCTTTCTTT. Translation: CAARDSGNTEAFF.

The chain joins TRBV2 to TRBJ2-5, with D unresolved. Trimming pared 1 base from V and 6 bases from J, leaving 3 bases between. CDR1 is SNHLY and CDR2 is FYNNEI in the germline V gene. This CDR3 spans 11 amino acids. Here the CDR3 DNA reads TGTGCCAGCAGTGAAGAACAGACCCAGTACTTC. Its translation is CASSEEQTQYF. Full variable domain (rest looked up from reference TRBV2 and TRBJ2-5): EPEVTQTPSHQVTQMGQEVILRCVPISNHLYFYWYRQILGQKVEFLVSFYNNEISEKSEIFDDQFSVERPDGSNFTLKIRSTKLEDSAMYFCASSEEQTQYFGPGTRLLVL.

To note about this clone: Other DNA sequences in the same sample also yield this CDR3. The chain carries TRBV7-9 and TRBJ1-2, with D uncertain. Germline V lookup: CDR1 SEHNR, CDR2 FQNEAQ (reference sequence). The CDR3 consists of 12 residues. Deletions cut 0 bases from V and 4 bases from J, with 3 bases between. Here the CDR3 DNA reads TGTGCCAGCAGCTTAGCCAGCTATGGCTACACCTTC. Amino acid sequence: CASSLASYGYTF. Supplemented by reference TRBV7-9 and TRBJ1-2, the full variable domain reads DTGVSQNPRHKITKRGQNVTFRCDPISEHNRLYWYRQTLGQGPEFLTYFQNEAQLEKSRLLSDRFSAERPKGSFSTLEIQRTEQGDSAMYLCASSLASYGYTFGSGTRLTVV.

This clone was observed a single time. Distinct nucleotide sequences in the sample also encode this CDR3. This chain joins TRBV14 and TRBJ2-3, with a tentative D call TRBD2 (6 bases). Deletions cut 0 bases from V and 0 bases from J, with 7 bases between. This CDR3 comprises 15 residues. The germline CDR1 and CDR2 sequences are SGHDN and FVKESK. Here the CDR3 DNA reads TGTGCCAGCAGCCAAGATAGCGGTAGCACAGATACGCAGTATTTT. Protein product: CASSQDSGSTDTQYF.

Only a few counts were recorded for this clone. The rearrangement links TRBV5-1 to TRBJ2-5; D is perhaps TRBD1 (5 bases). The germline V and J ends were trimmed by 0 bases and 3 bases, with 9 bases remaining between them. Germline V gene lookup returns CDR1 SGHRS and CDR2 YFSETQ. There are 14 residues in the CDR3. The CDR3 sequence is CASSLEGVEETQYF. The DNA for the CDR3 is TGCGCCAGCAGCTTGGAAGGGGTTGAAGAGACCCAGTACTTC.

The CDR3 region is CASSGTSPIYNEQFF. CDR3 DNA sequence: TGTGCCAGCAGTGGGACTAGCCCTATTTACAATGAGCAGTTCTTC. The J gene is TRBJ2-1, the V gene TRBV9, with 9 bases matching TRBD2. The trim removed 5 bases at V and 4 bases at J, leaving 7 bases unmatched. Germline V CDR1 and CDR2: SGDLS, YYNGEE. There are 15 residues in the CDR3.